The rows below give T cell receptor beta chains drawn from one sample of a study of shared clonotypes between healthy human individuals. Sequenced by immunoSEQ multiplex PCR; TCRdb stores in-frame clones only, minus some. The data contain a few million clones, over 90% of them singletons. Sequenced material: naive CD4+ T cells from PBMCs. The receptors originated from a man younger than 35 in good health. Some clones in this sample may be carry-over from other donors' samples. CDR3s include the opening cysteine and the closing phenylalanine or tryptophan. A D gene is named only where the DNA matches it firmly. The size field is filled for only some rows; it gives once, few, many or a size class.

D gene	V gene	clone size	J gene	CDR3 length	CDR3 DNA	CDR3 protein
-	TRBV4-1	-	TRBJ1-4	13	TGCGCCAGCAGCCAAGATCGAGATGAAAAACTGTTTTTT	CASSQDRDEKLFF
-	TRBV9	-	TRBJ1-2	16	TGTGCCAGCAGCGCGGGGGGGACACGAGCTAACTATGGCTACACCTTC	CASSAGGTRANYGYTF
TRBD1	TRBV28	-	TRBJ1-4	15	TGTGCCAGCAGTCGCCCCGGGACAGTGAATGAAAAACTGTTTTTT	CASSRPGTVNEKLFF
TRBD1	TRBV27	-	TRBJ1-2	14	TGTGCCAGCAGGCGACAGGGGGTCGCCTATGGCTACACCTTC	CASRRQGVAYGYTF
-	TRBV4-2	-	TRBJ2-7	14	TGTGCCAGCAGCCAAGATGGCAGGGGTTACGAGCAGTACTTC	CASSQDGRGYEQYF
TRBD2	TRBV4-3	-	TRBJ2-3	18	TGCGCCAGCAGCCAAGATGCGCCTAGCGGGGACAGTACAGATACGCAGTATTTT	CASSQDAPSGDSTDTQYF
-	TRBV6-5	-	TRBJ2-3	12	TGTGCCAGCAGGGGGGCCCCAGATACGCAGTATTTT	CASRGAPDTQYF
TRBD2	TRBV5-6	-	TRBJ2-3	15	TGTGCCAGCAGCTTGAGGGGACTACACACAGATACGCAGTATTTT	CASSLRGLHTDTQYF
-	TRBV11-3	-	TRBJ2-7	13	TGTGCCAGCAGCTTGGGGGCTTCCTACGAGCAGTACTTC	CASSLGASYEQYF
-	TRBV5-6	-	TRBJ2-5	14	TGTGCCAGCACCCCGACCGGGAAACAAGAGACCCAGTACTTC	CASTPTGKQETQYF
-	TRBV19	once	TRBJ1-1	13	TGTGCCAGTAGACCCAGGGATAGGACTGAAGCTTTCTTT	CASRPRDRTEAFF
-	TRBV15	-	TRBJ2-4	16	TGTGCCACCAGCAGATCCCGCTCTACACCAGGCAACATTCAGTACTTC	CATSRSRSTPGNIQYF
-	TRBV7-6	-	TRBJ1-1	14	TGTGCCAGCAGAGACCTCAGGGGCGGCACTGAAGCTTTCTTT	CASRDLRGGTEAFF
-	TRBV7-2	-	TRBJ2-1	13	TGTGCCAGCAGAGTTTTCCCTCACAATGAGCAGTTCTTC	CASRVFPHNEQFF
-	TRBV4-1	few	TRBJ1-5	15	TGCGCCAGCAGCCAGGAACAGGTAGGGAATCAGCCCCAGCATTTT	CASSQEQVGNQPQHF
-	TRBV28	-	TRBJ1-1	15	TGTGCCAGCAGGGACACCGGGACAAGGAACACTGAAGCTTTCTTT	CASRDTGTRNTEAFF
-	TRBV25-1	-	TRBJ2-6	17	TGTGCCAGCAGTGAATATGTGGGAGTCTCTGGGGCCAACGTCCTGACTTTC	CASSEYVGVSGANVLTF
TRBD1	TRBV10-3	-	TRBJ2-2	16	TGTGCCATCAGTGAATCGGGACAGGGGGATTCCGGGGAGCTGTTTTTT	CAISESGQGDSGELFF
TRBD1	TRBV5-1	-	TRBJ1-1	16	TGCGCCAGCAGCCTCGCGACAGGGCGGGTGGCCACTGAAGCTTTCTTT	CASSLATGRVATEAFF
TRBD2	TRBV7-2	-	TRBJ2-1	15	TGTGCCAGCAGACCTAGCGGGAGGGCCTTGAGTGAGCAGTTCTTC	CASRPSGRALSEQFF
-	TRBV5-1	-	TRBJ2-1	13	TGCGCCAGCAGCTTGTCTCCGAACAATGAGCAGTTCTTC	CASSLSPNNEQFF
-	TRBV6-5	-	TRBJ2-7	15	TGTGCCAGCAGTTACAAGTCAAACCAAGCCTACGAGCAGTACTTC	CASSYKSNQAYEQYF
-	TRBV2	-	TRBJ1-4	14	TGTGCCAGCAAAAAAGACAGGCCTAATGAAAAACTGTTTTTT	CASKKDRPNEKLFF
-	TRBV5-1	once	TRBJ1-2	15	TGCGCCAGCAGCTTGGAGGCAGGAATGGGCTATGGCTACACCTTC	CASSLEAGMGYGYTF
TRBD2	TRBV4-1	-	TRBJ2-2	17	TGCGCCAGCAGCCAAGTACTAGCGGGAGTCCCCACCGGGGAGCTGTTTTTT	CASSQVLAGVPTGELFF
TRBD1	TRBV5-1	-	TRBJ1-1	14	TGCGCCAGCAGCTTGGACGGGAACAGGGGTGAAGCTTTCTTT	CASSLDGNRGEAFF
TRBD2	TRBV11-2	-	TRBJ2-7	15	TGTGCCAGCAGCTTTGGGGCGGGGGACTCCTACGAGCAGTACTTC	CASSFGAGDSYEQYF
-	TRBV30	-	TRBJ1-3	13	TGTGCCTGGTCCGAATCTTCTGGAAACACCATATATTTT	CAWSESSGNTIYF
TRBD1	TRBV5-1	-	TRBJ2-3	15	TGCGCCAGCAACCCGGACAGGGGGCTAGTAGATACGCAGTATTTT	CASNPDRGLVDTQYF
TRBD2	TRBV9	-	TRBJ2-1	14	TGTGCCAGCAGCTCGGGACTACCATACAATGAGCAGTTCTTC	CASSSGLPYNEQFF
-	TRBV30	-	TRBJ1-4	14	TGTGCCTGGAGTGTGTGGGGAAAAGAAGAAAAACTGTTTTTT	CAWSVWGKEEKLFF
TRBD2	TRBV11-2	once	TRBJ2-7	14	TGTGCCAGCAGCTTTCAACTAGCGGGAACGGGTCAGTACTTC	CASSFQLAGTGQYF
TRBD1	TRBV5-1	-	TRBJ2-1	15	TGCGCCAGCAGCTTGGGAGGGGGCATCAACAATGAGCAGTTCTTC	CASSLGGGINNEQFF
TRBD1	TRBV5-1	-	TRBJ1-1	16	TGCGCCAGCAGCCGGGGGACAGGGACCCTGTACACTGAAGCTTTCTTT	CASSRGTGTLYTEAFF
-	TRBV19	-	TRBJ2-7	14	TGTGCCAGTAGTATAGGTGGGGACGGACCCGAGCAGTACTTC	CASSIGGDGPEQYF
-	TRBV7-9	-	TRBJ2-2	14	TGTGCCAGCAGCTTAGCGGTCTTCTCCGGGGAGCTGTTTTTT	CASSLAVFSGELFF
TRBD2	TRBV18	once	TRBJ2-1	14	TGTGCCAGCTCACCGGGTCTAGCGGCCAATGAGCAGTTCTTC	CASSPGLAANEQFF
-	TRBV6-6	-	TRBJ1-3	16	TGTGCCAGCAGTTATACCCCAGTGGGGGCTGGAAACACCATATATTTT	CASSYTPVGAGNTIYF
-	TRBV2	-	TRBJ2-1	15	TGTGCCAGCACCCCCCTGACGGTCTCCTACAATGAGCAGTTCTTC	CASTPLTVSYNEQFF
-	TRBV6-6	-	TRBJ2-1	11	TGTGCCAGCAGCCTTTACAATGAGCAGTTCTTC	CASSLYNEQFF
TRBD1	TRBV6-1	-	TRBJ2-2	15	TGTGCCACGAACCGGGGACAGGGGGACACCGGGGAGCTGTTTTTT	CATNRGQGDTGELFF
-	TRBV5-1	-	TRBJ2-7	15	TGCGCCAGCAGCTTGGTCGTGGACTCCCCGGGCGAGCAGTACTTC	CASSLVVDSPGEQYF
-	TRBV7-8	-	TRBJ2-1	16	TGTGCCAGCAGCTCCGTTCGGGAGCCGTCCTACAATGAGCAGTTCTTC	CASSSVREPSYNEQFF
-	TRBV5-1	-	TRBJ2-7	15	TGCGCCAGCAGCTTGGTGGTAGCTCGTTCCTACGAGCAGTACTTC	CASSLVVARSYEQYF
-	TRBV18	-	TRBJ1-5	13	TGTGCCAGCTCACCAGGGGGTGATCAGCCCCAGCATTTT	CASSPGGDQPQHF
TRBD2	TRBV5-5	-	TRBJ2-1	16	TGTGCCAGCAGCCCCCTGGCGGGAGGGCAGTACAATGAGCAGTTCTTC	CASSPLAGGQYNEQFF
-	TRBV10-3	-	TRBJ1-4	17	TGTGCCATCAGTGACCCGACAGGAGGGGAGACTAATGAAAAACTGTTTTTT	CAISDPTGGETNEKLFF
TRBD1	TRBV10-3	-	TRBJ1-2	13	TGTGCCATCAGGGGACAGGGTGAGAATAGCTACACCTTC	CAIRGQGENSYTF